A selection of T cell receptor beta chains follows, all from one sample in a study of shared clonotypes between healthy human individuals. Generated by immunoSEQ multiplex PCR, the TCRdb table keeps only in-frame clones and is missing some. The data hold 190,000 or so clones, with approximately 70% observed a single time. Sequencing was carried out using memory CD4+ T cells sorted from blood. All receptors derive from a man aged 25-45 years in good health. CDR3s include the opening cysteine and the closing phenylalanine or tryptophan. Size tells how often a clone was seen (once, few, many) or the class of an expanded clone, and some rows leave it out.

CASSGPNEETQYF | TRBV25-1 | NA | TRBJ2-5
CASSRGTSGRSGDTGELFF | TRBV7-9 | NA | TRBJ2-2
CASSFSGTDTQYF | TRBV5-1 | NA | TRBJ2-3
CAWSVSIVGGNTIYF | TRBV30 | NA | TRBJ1-3
CASGLGETQYF | TRBV11-2 | once | TRBJ2-5
CASSRGQVPSFEQFF | TRBV14 | many | TRBJ2-1
CASSRDSPYEQYF | TRBV6-1 | few | TRBJ2-7
CASSLYGSEAFF | TRBV5-1 | few | TRBJ1-1
CASSLYSTYEQYF | TRBV5-6 | NA | TRBJ2-7
CASSLPPRLAGNTGELFF | TRBV7-9 | few | TRBJ2-2
CASSLVRGRSYEQYF | TRBV11-2 | NA | TRBJ2-7
CASSVGAARETQYF | TRBV9 | NA | TRBJ2-5
CASSIAGRDTQYF | TRBV19 | NA | TRBJ2-3
CASSLLGNEQFF | TRBV28 | few | TRBJ2-1
CASSLAMTGNTEAFF | TRBV7-2 | once | TRBJ1-1
CASSPGGVLASYNEQFF | TRBV7-9 | NA | TRBJ2-1
CASSQMDEGCYEQYF | TRBV4-1 | NA | TRBJ2-7
CASSLETTNEKLFF | TRBV7-8 | NA | TRBJ1-4
CASRRNKTVLFSYEQYF | TRBV12-2 | NA | TRBJ2-7
CASSSSPGQADQETQYF | TRBV28 | NA | TRBJ2-5
CSVSPTGDLGELFF | TRBV29-1 | few | TRBJ2-2
CASSLTPSGSTDTQYF | TRBV5-6 | few | TRBJ2-3
CASSHSGTSRHNEQFF | TRBV4-2 | NA | TRBJ2-1
CASSWMLGGSGYPTSTDTQYF | TRBV5-1 | few | TRBJ2-3
CASSQDLPSLDAYPDTGELFF | TRBV4-3 | NA | TRBJ2-2
CASINQPQHF | TRBV21-1 | NA | TRBJ1-5
CASSSKTSGTYNEQFF | TRBV5-4 | NA | TRBJ2-1
CASSLLTRVREQYF | TRBV6-5 | NA | TRBJ2-7
CASSSGTRTDTQYF | TRBV11-2 | NA | TRBJ2-3
CASSLGALNEQFF | TRBV5-1 | NA | TRBJ2-1
CASSYSNGLETQYF | TRBV6-5 | few | TRBJ2-5
CVRSLVRIAGELFF | TRBV7-5 | NA | TRBJ2-2
CASSLRDRSYEQYF | TRBV18 | few | TRBJ2-7
CASSYPSANEQFF | TRBV6-5 | NA | TRBJ2-1
CASKGQGAGSTEAFF | TRBV2 | many | TRBJ1-1
CASSQRIDAEAFF | TRBV16 | NA | TRBJ1-1
CASISSGTNTGELFF | TRBV28 | few | TRBJ2-2
CASSLTWNQPQHF | TRBV12-1 | NA | TRBJ1-5
CAWSGQARTYGYTF | TRBV30 | NA | TRBJ1-2
CASSPHPSDEQFF | TRBV18 | NA | TRBJ2-1
CASSLGLEQYF | TRBV5-5 | NA | TRBJ2-4
CASSLYPPLGGPGWTQYF | TRBV7-2 | NA | TRBJ2-5
CAISEGQRSYEQYF | TRBV10-3 | few | TRBJ2-7
CASSLGDRGLQETQYF | TRBV11-3 | NA | TRBJ2-5
CASRGAPQPQHF | TRBV28 | NA | TRBJ1-5
CASSVGTGTNEQFF | TRBV9 | NA | TRBJ2-1
CASSLGQTSVRFF | TRBV7-2 | many | TRBJ2-1
CASSQTGNSRRELFF | TRBV7-2 | NA | TRBJ2-2
CASIFRGGNEQFF | TRBV2 | many | TRBJ2-1
CASSLGSRYEQYF | TRBV10-2 | NA | TRBJ2-7
CASSLIPWRGQANIQYF | TRBV28 | NA | TRBJ2-4
CASRTDLYGYTF | TRBV2 | NA | TRBJ1-2
CASSDTTGRATEAFF | TRBV25-1 | NA | TRBJ1-1
CACGGASTDTQYF | TRBV7-2 | NA | TRBJ2-3
CASSQDSPYEQYF | TRBV14 | NA | TRBJ2-7
CASSLGLARETQYF | TRBV7-9 | few | TRBJ2-5
CASSLEATTYNEQFF | TRBV5-4 | few | TRBJ2-1